Listed below are T cell receptor beta chains from one sample, sequenced in a study of Ad26.COV2.S vaccination and SARS-CoV-2 variants. The table came from immunoSEQ multiplex PCR; TCRdb's copy has only in-frame clones and leaves some out. The sample records hundreds of thousands of clones, about 85% being singletons. The sequenced sample was peripheral blood, obtained in a trial of Ad26.COV2.S vaccine versus placebo. The receptors derive from a person aged 18 to 59 who received the Ad26.COV2.S COVID-19 vaccine or a placebo. Both conserved end residues are part of each CDR3. D genes are given only for firm matches. Clone size appears in some rows only: once, few, many, or a class for an expanded clone.

j_call,d_call,v_call,clone_size,cdr3_nt,cdr3_aa
TRBJ2-7,-,TRBV24-1,-,TGTGCCACCAGTGATTTGTCAGGGTTCCACGAGCAGTACTTC,CATSDLSGFHEQYF
TRBJ1-1,-,TRBV5-1,-,TGCGCCAGCAGCTTGGGGACGGGTGATACTGAAGCTTTCTTT,CASSLGTGDTEAFF
TRBJ1-2,TRBD1,TRBV9,once,TGTGCCAGCAGCGTAGGCGCAGGGGGCTATGGCTACACCTTC,CASSVGAGGYGYTF
TRBJ2-7,-,TRBV5-6,-,TGTGCCAGCAGCACCCAACAGGGCTCCCTGGGGGAGCAGTACTTC,CASSTQQGSLGEQYF
TRBJ2-5,TRBD2,TRBV28,-,TGTGCCAGTTGGGGAGGGGCTGCCCAGTACTTC,CASWGGAAQYF
TRBJ2-7,-,TRBV7-2,-,TGTGCCAGCAGCTTAGTGGGGACGACGATCTACGAGCAGTACTTC,CASSLVGTTIYEQYF
TRBJ2-3,TRBD1,TRBV5-1,-,TGCGCCAGCAGCTACATGGGACAGGGAGGAGATACGCAGTATTTT,CASSYMGQGGDTQYF
TRBJ1-2,-,TRBV6-5,few,TGTGCCAGCAGTCCTACAGGGAATGGCTACACCTTC,CASSPTGNGYTF
TRBJ1-1,-,TRBV6-5,-,TGTGCCAGCAGCCGAGGCCCGAACACTGAAGCTTTCTTT,CASSRGPNTEAFF
TRBJ2-2,-,TRBV19,-,TGTGCCAGTAGTAGGGGTGCGGGAAACACCGGGGAGCTGTTTTTT,CASSRGAGNTGELFF
TRBJ2-3,-,TRBV6-5,-,TGTGCCAGTAAACGGACAGATACGCAGTATTTT,CASKRTDTQYF
TRBJ1-5,-,TRBV6-2/TRBV6-3,-,TGTGCCAGCAGTTGGCCGGGATATCAGCCCCAGCATTTT,CASSWPGYQPQHF
TRBJ1-3,-,TRBV6-5,-,TGTGCCAGCAGTTACTTGGGCTACTCTGGAAACACCATATATTTT,CASSYLGYSGNTIYF
TRBJ2-7,-,TRBV5-1,-,TGCGCCAGCAGCTTGGTGTCTGGCGAGCAGTACTTC,CASSLVSGEQYF
TRBJ2-5,TRBD2,TRBV7-2,-,TGTGCCAGCAGCTTCCTAGCCCAGCGGGGGGAGACCCAGTACTTC,CASSFLAQRGETQYF
TRBJ2-1,-,TRBV11-3,-,TGTGCCAGCAGCGGGGCGAGCTCCTACAATGAGCAGTTCTTC,CASSGASSYNEQFF
TRBJ2-1,-,TRBV6-5,-,TGTGCCAGCAGTTCCGGACTGTCATACAATGAGCAGTTCTTC,CASSSGLSYNEQFF
TRBJ2-7,TRBD2,TRBV18,-,TGTGCCAGCTCACCGAAACGCTTGACACCGGGACTAGCGGGTTATTCCTACGAGCAGTACTTC,CASSPKRLTPGLAGYSYEQYF
TRBJ1-6,-,TRBV18,once,TGTGCCAGCTCACCAATAATCGCGGACAGTAGCTCCTATAATTCACCCCTCCACTTT,CASSPIIADSSSYNSPLHF
TRBJ1-5,-,TRBV5-1,-,TGCGCCAGCAGCTTAGACAGCAATCAGCCCCAGCATTTT,CASSLDSNQPQHF
TRBJ2-5,-,TRBV2,few,TGTGCCAGCACCCAAGTGGGGGGCGTGGGAGAGACCCAGTACTTC,CASTQVGGVGETQYF
TRBJ2-5,-,TRBV6-2/TRBV6-3,-,TGTGCCAGCAGTACCCCTTGGCGGCTAGCAGGAGGGGAGACCCAGTACTTC,CASSTPWRLAGGETQYF
TRBJ2-5,-,TRBV30,-,TGTGCCTGGAGCCAGGGTGGGAGTCACCAAGAGACCCAGTACTTC,CAWSQGGSHQETQYF
TRBJ1-2,TRBD1,TRBV4-3,-,TGCGCCAGCAGCCAAGACAGGGGGCTGAACTATGGCTACACCTTC,CASSQDRGLNYGYTF
TRBJ2-2,TRBD1,TRBV11-2,-,TGTGCCAGCAGCTCCAGACAGGGGGTGCGAACCGGGGAGCTGTTTTTT,CASSSRQGVRTGELFF
TRBJ2-5,-,TRBV14,-,TGTGCCAGCAGCCAAGGTTTCGGGTACCGGGAGACCCAGTACTTC,CASSQGFGYRETQYF
TRBJ2-2,TRBD1,TRBV7-9,-,TGTGCCAGCAGCTTCTATCGGACAGGGGCCGGGGAGCTGTTTTTT,CASSFYRTGAGELFF
TRBJ2-5,-,TRBV5-4,-,TGTGCCAGCAGCTTCGGCAGGACTAAAGAGACCCAGTACTTC,CASSFGRTKETQYF
TRBJ2-1,TRBD1,TRBV7-2,-,TGTGCCAGCAGCCCCCGGACAGGGGGGTCCAGTGAGCAGTTCTTC,CASSPRTGGSSEQFF
TRBJ2-2,-,TRBV18,-,TGTGCCAGCTCTCTTAACGGGAGATTGAACACCGGGGAGCTGTTTTTT,CASSLNGRLNTGELFF
TRBJ2-7,-,TRBV12-3/TRBV12-4,-,TGTGCCAGCAGTTTCGAGAGCGAGCAGTACTTC,CASSFESEQYF
TRBJ2-5,TRBD2,TRBV6-5,once,TGTGCCAGCATGATGGGACTAGCGGGGTCGGAGACCCAGTACTTC,CASMMGLAGSETQYF
TRBJ2-1,-,TRBV7-2,-,TGTGCCAGCAGCCCCAGTGGAGGGACAGAAAATGAGCAGTTCTTC,CASSPSGGTENEQFF
TRBJ1-1,-,TRBV29-1,once,TGCAGCGTTACGCCGAACACTGAAGCTTTCTTT,CSVTPNTEAFF
TRBJ1-5,TRBD1,TRBV30,-,TGTGCCTGGAGTGCGAGGGCCACAGGGGTACGCCAGCCCCAGCATTTT,CAWSARATGVRQPQHF
TRBJ2-2,-,TRBV4-2,few,TGTGCCAGCAGCCAAGATCTTCGGAGCAACACCGGGGAGCTGTTTTTT,CASSQDLRSNTGELFF
TRBJ2-2,-,TRBV28,many,TGTGCCAGCAGTTTTCTCTGGGGTACCGGGGAGCTGTTTTTT,CASSFLWGTGELFF
TRBJ2-7,-,TRBV19,-,TGTGCCAGTAGTCATAATGGGGGCGAGCAGTACTTC,CASSHNGGEQYF
TRBJ2-3,-,TRBV18,-,TGTGCCAGCTCACCCAGCACCAGCACAGATACGCAGTATTTT,CASSPSTSTDTQYF
TRBJ2-5,TRBD1,TRBV7-9,-,TGTGCCAGCAGGCCCCGGAATAGGGGGCCTGGAGAGACCCAGTACTTC,CASRPRNRGPGETQYF
TRBJ2-7,TRBD1,TRBV7-9,-,TGTGCCAGCAGCTTCGGGGACAGTCTCTACGAGCAGTACTTC,CASSFGDSLYEQYF
TRBJ2-1,-,TRBV7-6,-,TGTGCCAGCAGCTTCGGGCATGAGCAGTTCTTC,CASSFGHEQFF
TRBJ2-1,-,TRBV7-6,-,TGTGCCAGCAGCTTAGTGGCAGCTACCTACAATGAGCAGTTCTTC,CASSLVAATYNEQFF